This TCR beta chain derives from a study of T cell responses to AZD1222 COVID-19 vaccine. Here immunoSEQ multiplex PCR was the method, and the copy in TCRdb shows in-frame clones only, minus some. The sample consists of over 65,000 clones, about 86% of them appearing once. From germline, CDR1 is SGHNT and CDR2 YENEEA. This CDR3 region has 14 residues. Trimming cost V 5 bases and J 4 bases, with 14 bases left between them. The chain is built from TRBV11-3 and TRBJ1-1; D remains unclear. The sample consisted of peripheral blood, taken on day 0 of AZD1222 vaccination. The TCR was taken from an adult in good health. CDR3 loop: CASSLRSTSTEAFF. As DNA, the CDR3 is TGTGCCAGCAGCCTCCGGTCCACTAGCACTGAAGCTTTCTTT.